The TCR beta chain described here comes from a study of CD8+ T cells in alopecia areata. Overall study context: Treated patients swallowed 5 to 10 mg of oral tofacitinib twice daily.

Findings and limits, study-wide: It was less clear whether patients shared TCRs than it was in mice, possibly because of HLA.

Extracted from the samples, RNA was reverse transcribed into cDNA to serve as the sequencing template. TCRdb's copy holds only in-frame clones and misses some; the assay was immunoSEQ multiplex PCR. In the table there are 180,000 or so clones, 45% to 60% of which are singletons. This clone occurred a few times. The target antigen is unknown. Described treatment: oral pan-JAK inhibitor, 5-10 mg twice daily. This CDR3 spans 15 amino acids. The germline CDR1 and CDR2 sequences are KGHSH and LQKENI. V lost 2 bases and J lost 0, with 8 bases in between. Sequenced material: CD8+ T cells sorted from blood, taken at roughly week 52, from a patient treated with tofacitinib. The receptor was derived from a human donor with alopecia areata. The V call is TRBV18, the J call TRBJ1-5; D might be TRBD1 (6 bases). CDR3 residues: CASSPRQVSNQPQHF. The CDR3 nucleotides read TGTGCCAGCTCACCAAGACAGGTTAGCAATCAGCCCCAGCATTTT.